Listed below are T cell receptor beta chains from one sample, sequenced in a study of identical twins. TCRdb reprocessed the 5' RACE reads with MiXCR, giving one entry per CDR3 protein. The sample includes 600,000 to 700,000 distinct CDR3 sequences, approximately 22% of them seen just once. The same data also went into a second study, on T cells expressing NK-cell markers.

What was sequenced was PBMCs. These receptors all come from a woman between 18 and 30 years old in good health. Each CDR3 is given with its conserved first and last residue. A D gene is named only where the DNA matches it firmly. Clone sizes are given selectively: once, few, many, or a class where the clone is expanded.

v_call	j_call	d_call	clone_size	cdr3_nt	cdr3_aa
TRBV4-2	TRBJ2-7	.	few	TGTGCCAGCAGCCCCCAGGGGCCCGAGCAGTACTTC	CASSPQGPEQYF
TRBV11-2	TRBJ2-1	.	.	TGTGCCAGCACCAGCGCGGACACCCGCTACAATGAGCAGTTCTTC	CASTSADTRYNEQFF
TRBV10-3	TRBJ1-2	.	.	TGTGCCATCCAGGGTTCGGGCTATGGCTACACCTTC	CAIQGSGYGYTF
TRBV4-3	TRBJ2-6	.	.	TGCGCCAGCAGCCAAGGGAGGGGCATTGGGGCCAACGTCCTGACTTTC	CASSQGRGIGANVLTF
TRBV3-1	TRBJ2-1	TRBD2	.	TGTGCCAGCAGCCAAGCCCGGGGGGGGTACAATGAGCAGTTCTTC	CASSQARGGYNEQFF
TRBV11-1	TRBJ2-7	.	few	TGTGCCAGCAGCTCTAGTCTAGTTCGACGGGGACGGCCACCCTACGAGCAGTACTTC	CASSSSLVRRGRPPYEQYF
TRBV20-1	TRBJ2-3	TRBD2	.	TGCAGTGCTATTACTGAAAGCGGGGGGGGCAGAAATACGCAGTATTTT	CSAITESGGGRNTQYF
TRBV7-8	TRBJ2-6	.	few	TGTGCCAGCAGCTTAGGGGCCAGGGGAAACTCTGGGGCCAACGTCCTGACTTTC	CASSLGARGNSGANVLTF
TRBV7-2	TRBJ2-6	.	few	TGTGCCAGCAGCTTATCCATTTGGGCCTCTGGGGCCAACGTCCTGACTTTC	CASSLSIWASGANVLTF
TRBV20-1	TRBJ2-5	TRBD2	few	TGCAGTGCCTCGCAAGCGGGAGGGAAGGAAGAGACCCAGTACTTC	CSASQAGGKEETQYF
TRBV27	TRBJ1-1	TRBD1	.	TGTGCCAGCAGTCGGCCACCGGGACAGATGAACACTGAAGCTTTCTTT	CASSRPPGQMNTEAFF
TRBV7-2	TRBJ2-3	.	.	TGTGCCAGCAGCTTACCGGCGGCAGATACGCAGTATTTT	CASSLPAADTQYF
TRBV6-1	TRBJ2-7	.	.	TGTGCCAGCAGGGTAGGCTCGAACTACGAGCAGTACTTC	CASRVGSNYEQYF
TRBV20-1	TRBJ2-1	.	many	TGCAGTGCTCCGGGTTCGCGGCGGTACAATGAGCAGTTCTTC	CSAPGSRRYNEQFF
TRBV20-1	TRBJ2-2	.	.	TGCAGTGCTCATACTAGAACCGGGGAGCTGTTTTTT	CSAHTRTGELFF
TRBV20-1	TRBJ2-7	TRBD1	.	TGCAGTGCTAGAGACCTCAGGACAGGGGGCGGCGAGCAGTACTTC	CSARDLRTGGGEQYF
TRBV7-9	TRBJ2-3	.	few	TGTGCCAGCAGGACGACAGCTAGCACAGATACGCAGTATTTT	CASRTTASTDTQYF
TRBV12-3/TRBV12-4	TRBJ2-7	.	.	TGTGCCAGAAGCCTATATAACGAGCAGTACTTC	CARSLYNEQYF
TRBV18	TRBJ2-7	.	many	TGTGCCAGCTCACCCTACACAGGCTTGGACGAGCAGTACTTC	CASSPYTGLDEQYF
TRBV6-1	TRBJ1-2	.	.	TGTGCCACCTGGGAGTGGGCAGGGACACTTCGTGGCTACACCTTC	CATWEWAGTLRGYTF
TRBV10-3	TRBJ1-4	.	few	TGTGCCATCAAGGGACAAGGGAATGAAAAACTGTTTTTT	CAIKGQGNEKLFF
TRBV24-1	TRBJ2-5	.	few	TGTGCCACCAGTGAGGCCGGAGAGACCCAGTACTTC	CATSEAGETQYF
TRBV6-5	TRBJ2-1	.	.	TGTGCCAGCAGTTACGGGAACGGACACGGGCAGTTCTTC	CASSYGNGHGQFF
TRBV20-1	TRBJ2-7	.	many	TGCAGTGGGGGACGGGTTGACTACGAGCAGTACTTC	CSGGRVDYEQYF
TRBV3-1	TRBJ2-1	.	few	TGTGCCAGCAGCTCCCGCGCCGACCCCTACAATGAGCAGTTCTTC	CASSSRADPYNEQFF
TRBV12-3/TRBV12-4	TRBJ2-1	.	few	TGTGCCAGCACCCTGGGGGGCGGTTACAATGAGCAGTTCTTC	CASTLGGGYNEQFF
TRBV5-1	TRBJ2-3	TRBD1	.	TGCGCCAGCAGCAAGGGGACAGCAGAGACAGATACGCAGTATTTT	CASSKGTAETDTQYF
TRBV29-1	TRBJ2-5	.	.	TGCAGCGTTGAAACCAGGAAAGAGACCCAGTACTTC	CSVETRKETQYF
TRBV12-3/TRBV12-4	TRBJ2-7	.	.	TGTGCCAGCACCCACTACGGTCAAAGCTCCTACGAGCAGTACTTC	CASTHYGQSSYEQYF
TRBV29-1	TRBJ1-3	TRBD1	few	TGCAGCGCCCTGACAGGGAGGGACACCATATATTTT	CSALTGRDTIYF
TRBV6-1	TRBJ2-6	.	once	TGTGCCACCGAACGGGGGCCTGGGGCCAACGTCCTGACTTTC	CATERGPGANVLTF
TRBV9	TRBJ2-5	TRBD2	.	TGTGCCAGCAGCGGGGTTCGCCTAGCGGATCAAGAGACCCAGTACTTC	CASSGVRLADQETQYF
TRBV13	TRBJ2-3	TRBD2	.	TGTGCCAGCAGCCAGAGGATCAGCGGGAGAGGAGATACGCAGTATTTT	CASSQRISGRGDTQYF
TRBV3-1	TRBJ1-2	TRBD1	once	TGTGCCAGCAGCCAAGATGGGGGACAGAGGGGCTACACCTTC	CASSQDGGQRGYTF
TRBV24-1	TRBJ2-1	TRBD2	.	TGTGCCACCAGTGCCCTGGGGTCTAGCGGGGACGATGAGCAGTTCTTC	CATSALGSSGDDEQFF
TRBV12-3/TRBV12-4	TRBJ2-1	TRBD2	few	TGTGCCAGCAGTATAGCGGGAGTCGCCTACAATGAGCAGTTCTTC	CASSIAGVAYNEQFF
TRBV5-6	TRBJ2-7	.	.	TGTGCCATGAGCCCCGGTCTCCTCAGCTCCTACGAGCAGTACTTC	CAMSPGLLSSYEQYF
TRBV7-2	TRBJ2-7	TRBD2	.	TGTGCCAGCACCCGGGGGGTCCGTGGAGAGCAGTACTTC	CASTRGVRGEQYF
TRBV9	TRBJ2-5	.	.	TGTGCCAGCAGCGTAGCGTCGGGGAAACTCAAGGAGACCCAGTACTTC	CASSVASGKLKETQYF
TRBV7-8	TRBJ2-1	TRBD2	.	TGTGCCAGCAGTTGGACTAGCCCCAACAATGAGCAGTTCTTC	CASSWTSPNNEQFF
TRBV29-1	TRBJ1-1	.	many	TGCAGCGTTGTGCAGCTGAACACTGAAGCTTTCTTT	CSVVQLNTEAFF
TRBV4-2	TRBJ2-7	.	.	TGTGCCAGCAGCCAAGCAGACGCGAATAGGGAGCAGTACTTC	CASSQADANREQYF
TRBV21-1	TRBJ2-7	.	once	TGTGCCAGCAGCACCCAGGGTTGCACCTACGAGCAGTACTTC	CASSTQGCTYEQYF
TRBV12-3/TRBV12-4	TRBJ2-7	.	.	TGTGCCAGCAGTGGAGGGAGTCCCTACGAGCAGTACTTC	CASSGGSPYEQYF
TRBV5-6	TRBJ2-7	.	.	TGTGCCAGCCAAAGCCAGGGCTACTCCTACGAGCAGTACTTC	CASQSQGYSYEQYF
TRBV5-1	TRBJ2-1	.	.	TGCGCCAGCAGTCTCCTCATCGACAATGAGCAGTTCTTC	CASSLLIDNEQFF
TRBV4-3	TRBJ2-1	TRBD2	few	TGCGCCAGCAGCCAAGGAAAAGCGGGAGTTTACAATGAGCAGTTCTTC	CASSQGKAGVYNEQFF
TRBV5-1	TRBJ2-3	TRBD2	few	TGCGCCAGCAGCTGGGGGACTAGCGCTACCACAGATACGCAGTATTTT	CASSWGTSATTDTQYF
TRBV20-1	TRBJ2-7	.	.	TGCAGTGCTAGAGGCCCACCCTCGCGGAGCCGGCTCCTACGAGGGCAGTACTTC	CSARGPPSRSRLLRGQYF
TRBV14	TRBJ2-2	TRBD2	.	TGTGCCAGCAGCCACCCCAGGGGACTAGCGGGTCGCACCGGGGAGCTGTTTTTT	CASSHPRGLAGRTGELFF
TRBV6-2/TRBV6-3	TRBJ2-6	TRBD2	.	TGTGCCAGCAGAAGGGGACTAGCGGGAGTGTGGACCTCTGGGGCCAACGTCCTGACTTTC	CASRRGLAGVWTSGANVLTF
TRBV12-3/TRBV12-4	TRBJ2-1	TRBD2	few	TGTGCCAGCAGCTCGCGGGAGCTCTACAATGAGCAGTTCTTC	CASSSRELYNEQFF
TRBV7-9	TRBJ2-5	.	.	TGTGCCAGCAGCAAAGGGGGAGTTTTGGGGACCCAGTACTTC	CASSKGGVLGTQYF
TRBV20-1	TRBJ2-3	TRBD2	many	TGCAGTGCTATCGAAGGACTAGTCACAGATACGCAGTATTTT	CSAIEGLVTDTQYF
TRBV13	TRBJ2-5	.	.	TGTGCCAGCAGCTTACAAGGGGCTGTGGAGACCCAGTACTTC	CASSLQGAVETQYF
TRBV20-1	TRBJ2-7	.	.	TGCAGTGCTAGAGTTGACGGGAGCTCCTACGAGCAGTACTTC	CSARVDGSSYEQYF
TRBV20-1	TRBJ2-1	.	.	TGCAGTGCTGCCGGTGCGGGGGCCACATACAATGAGCAGTTCTTC	CSAAGAGATYNEQFF
TRBV12-3/TRBV12-4	TRBJ1-1	.	.	TGTGCCAGCAGTTCACGGCGGAGTGAAGCTTTCTTT	CASSSRRSEAFF
TRBV12-3/TRBV12-4	TRBJ1-1	.	.	TGTGCCAGCAGCATGCATTGGGTAGAAGAAGCTTTCTTT	CASSMHWVEEAFF
TRBV5-5	TRBJ2-3	TRBD2	few	TGTGCCAGCAGCTCGTCGAGCGGGGGGGCTACAGATACGCAGTATTTT	CASSSSSGGATDTQYF